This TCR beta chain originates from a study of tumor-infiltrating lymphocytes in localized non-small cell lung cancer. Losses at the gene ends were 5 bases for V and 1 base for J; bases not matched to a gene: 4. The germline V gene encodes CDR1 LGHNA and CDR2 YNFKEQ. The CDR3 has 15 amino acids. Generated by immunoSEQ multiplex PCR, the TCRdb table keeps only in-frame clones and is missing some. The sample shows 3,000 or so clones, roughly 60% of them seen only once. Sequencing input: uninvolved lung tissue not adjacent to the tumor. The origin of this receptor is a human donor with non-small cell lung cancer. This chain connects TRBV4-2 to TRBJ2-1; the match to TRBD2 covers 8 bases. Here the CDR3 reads CASSEPGGSYNEQFF. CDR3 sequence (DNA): TGTGCCAGCAGCGAGCCGGGAGGGTCCTACAATGAGCAGTTCTTC.